A single sample is the source of the 26 T cell receptor beta chains below, sequenced in a study of CD8+CD57+ T cells in acquired aplastic anemia. For sequencing, patients were chosen who had shown expansion of CD8+CD57+ cells by flow cytometry. TCR beta VDJ and CDR3 profiles were obtained from a genomic DNA template. Each CDR3 protein is one row after TCRdb ran MiXCR on the reads. The sample comprises 150,000 to 200,000 distinct CDR3 sequences, approximately 52% of which are singletons, and around 2% rests with the top ten. The sequencing sample was made of sorted CD4+, CD8+, or CD8+CD57+ T cells (not recorded which) from PBMCs. These receptors came from a human donor with aplastic anemia.

This clonotype was recorded many times. This chain links TRBV2 with TRBJ2-2; unclear D gene. V dropped 8 bases and J dropped 4 bases, with 17 bases sitting between them. CDR1 SNHLY and CDR2 FYNNEI come from the germline V gene. The CDR3 runs to 15 residues. The CDR3, as DNA: TGTGCCAGCCAACGGCCACTCAAGATCACCGGGGAGCTGTTTTTT. Its translation: CASQRPLKITGELFF.

This clonotype has more than one count but fewer than ten. The J gene is TRBJ2-1, the V gene TRBV5-6; 10 nucleotides match TRBD2. The CDR3 is 15 residues long. Germline values: CDR1 SGHDT, CDR2 YYEEEE. V trimming: 3 bases; J trimming: 7 bases; junction bases outside the gene matches: 7. The CDR3 sequence: CASSYSSGRVNEQFF. The CDR3 DNA reads as TGTGCCAGCAGCTATTCTAGCGGGAGAGTTAATGAGCAGTTCTTC.

V gene TRBV5-1 combines with J gene TRBJ2-7; the D gene is possibly TRBD2 (6 bases). V gave up 0 bases and J gave up 6 bases, with 10 bases separating them. This CDR3 has 13 amino acids. CDR1 is SGHRS, CDR2 YFSETQ, per germline. CDR3 coding DNA: TGCGCCAGCAGCTTGGATCTCGGGGGCGAGCAGTACTTC. This sequence encodes CASSLDLGGEQYF.

This clonotype was counted only a few times. The V call is TRBV2, the J call TRBJ2-5; D is possibly TRBD1 (6 bases). Germline V gene data show CDR1 as SNHLY and CDR2 as FYNNEI. V was clipped by 2 bases and J by 7 bases, with 14 bases between them. CDR3 length: 14 residues. The DNA of the CDR3 is TGTGCCAGCAGTGAAATGGGGGCAGGAGGGACCCAGTACTTC. This codes for CASSEMGAGGTQYF.

With regard to this clonotype: A junction boundary mismatches the germline segment, possibly from a read error. V is TRBV24-1 and J is TRBJ2-1; D might be TRBD1 (6 bases). The germline gives CDR1 KGHDR, CDR2 SFDVKD. This CDR3 is 14 amino acids long. The CDR3: CATSDGQFHNEQSF. In DNA form, the CDR3 reads TGTGCCACCAGTGATGGACAGTTCCACAATGAGCAGTCCTTC.

V usage is TRBV9 and J usage is TRBJ2-6, with 9 positions matching TRBD2. This CDR3 comprises 16 residues. Germline CDR1 and CDR2: SGDLS and YYNGEE. Germline trimming cut 0 bases from V and 8 bases from J; bases unmatched to any gene: 6. The CDR3 DNA sequence: TGTGCCAGCAGCGTAGATGGGGCGGGAGGGACCAACGTCCTGACTTTC. Its protein is CASSVDGAGGTNVLTF. Filled out from reference TRBV9 and TRBJ2-6, the complete variable domain reads DSGVTQTPKHLITATGQRVTLRCSPRSGDLSVYWYQQSLDQGLQFLIQYYNGEERAKGNILERFSAQQFPDLHSELNLSSLELGDSALYFCASSVDGAGGTNVLTFGAGSRLTVL.

Points on this clonotype: A much larger clone differs from this one at a single base, so this may be a read error. The chain is built from TRBV12-3 or TRBV12-4 and TRBJ2-1; tentative D call: TRBD2 (5 bases). V lost 5 bases and J 7 bases, leaving 18 bases between the germline ends. The CDR3 extends over 15 amino acids. The CDR3: CASSPSGLAQNEQFF. CDR3 coding DNA: TGTGCCAGCAGTCCCTCTGGGCTAGCTCAAAATGAGCAGTTCTTC.

The chain links TRBV5-1 to TRBJ2-1; maybe TRBD2 (5 bases). Germline V gene data show CDR1 as SGHRS and CDR2 as YFSETQ. Trimming took 4 bases from V and 4 from J, leaving 24 bases between them. The CDR3 contains 18 residues. The chain's CDR3 is CASSSLFSSWNRYNEQFF. CDR3 sequence (DNA): TGCGCCAGCAGCAGTTTATTTTCTAGCTGGAATAGGTACAATGAGCAGTTCTTC.

This clonotype was observed at least ten times. This chain links TRBV7-3 with TRBJ1-2, with D possibly being TRBD1 (5 bases). Germline CDR1 and CDR2: SGHTA and FQGTGA. Deletions cut 5 bases from V and 6 bases from J, with 13 bases between. The CDR3 is 13 residues long. CDR3 loop: CASSPRDGNGYTF. CDR3 DNA: TGTGCCAGCAGCCCCCGGGACGGGAATGGCTACACCTTC.

In this sample, this clonotype turned up many times. The rearrangement uses TRBV5-8 and TRBJ2-7, with 8 positions matching TRBD1. Trimming at V came to 4 bases and at J to 4 bases, leaving 4 bases not matched to a gene. This CDR3 has 13 amino acids. Germline V CDR1 and CDR2: SGHTS, YDEGEE. CDR3 nucleotide sequence: TGTGCCAGCAGCAAGACAGGGGCGTACGAGCAGTACTTC. It yields the protein CASSKTGAYEQYF.

The gene calls are TRBV29-1 and TRBJ2-3; the match to TRBD2 covers 15 bases. Germline V CDR1 and CDR2: SQVTM, ANQGSEA. The V gene end was trimmed by 7 bases and the J gene end by 6 bases; junction bases not matched to a gene: 5. This CDR3 region has 14 residues. CDR3 protein: CSARTSGGADTQYF. The CDR3 region has the DNA TGCAGCGCACGGACTAGCGGGGGGGCGGATACGCAGTATTTT.

At least ten counts were recorded for this clonotype. V and J are TRBV20-1 and TRBJ2-2; 8 bases fit TRBD1. Per germline, CDR1 DFQATT and CDR2 SNEGSKA (reference sequence). This CDR3 has 12 residues. The junction had 3 bases not matched to a gene; V was cut back by 3 bases and J by 9 bases. CDR3 residues: CSASGTGRELFF. The CDR3 DNA follows: TGCAGTGCTAGTGGGACAGGAAGGGAGCTGTTTTTT.

This clonotype occurred many times. The V and J genes are TRBV3-1 and TRBJ2-2; 7 bases line up with TRBD1. The CDR3 is 14 amino acids. Germline V CDR1 and CDR2: LGHDT, YNNKEL (reference sequence). V shed 3 bases, J shed 5 bases, and the junction held 3 bases outside the gene matches. CDR3 nucleotide sequence: TGTGCCAGCAGCCAGATGACAGGGACCGGGGAGCTGTTTTTT. It encodes CASSQMTGTGELFF.

This chain uses TRBV18 with TRBJ2-5, with TRBD1 matching over 11 bases. In germline, CDR1 is KGHSH, CDR2 LQKENI. The CDR3 consists of 15 residues. J lost 5 bases, V lost 3 bases, and 5 bases had no gene match. The CDR3 sequence: CASSPWTGGRETQYF. Written as DNA, the CDR3 is TGTGCCAGCTCACCCTGGACAGGGGGCAGGGAGACCCAGTACTTC.

This clonotype was counted many times. The chain uses TRBV7-9 and TRBJ1-1, with D possibly TRBD1 on 5 matching bases. The CDR3 has 12 amino acids. CDR1 is SEHNR, CDR2 FQNEAQ, per germline (reference sequence). The V end lost 3 bases, the J end lost 4 bases, and 6 bases lay between the germline ends. The CDR3 here is CASSFQGTEAFF. CDR3 sequence (DNA): TGTGCCAGCAGCTTCCAGGGCACTGAAGCTTTCTTT.

This clonotype was seen at least ten times. CDR3 coding DNA: TGTGCCAGCAAGACAGGGGGCCTTGGGGCTGAAGCTTTCTTT. Amino acids: CASKTGGLGAEAFF. V is TRBV2 and J is TRBJ1-1; 10 bases fit TRBD1. Germline-derived CDR1 and CDR2 are SNHLY and FYNNEI. Germline trimming cut 7 bases from V and 6 bases from J; bases unmatched to any gene: 8. This CDR3 has 14 residues.

V and J are TRBV25-1 and TRBJ1-2, with a tentative D call TRBD1 (5 bases). Between the trimmed V and J ends, which lost 6 bases and 6 bases, there was a span of 17 bases. Germline V CDR1 and CDR2: MGHDK, SYGVNS. The CDR3 totals 14 residues. This CDR3 is CASRDAGGMHGYTF. The CDR3 nucleotides read TGTGCCAGCAGGGATGCGGGGGGTATGCATGGCTACACCTTC.

This clonotype was detected once. The genes are TRBV5-4 and TRBJ2-7; possibly TRBD2 for D (5 bases). There are 17 residues in the CDR3. Per germline, CDR1 SGHNT and CDR2 YYREEE (reference sequence). Trimming removed 1 base at V and 0 bases at J, with 17 bases between. Here the CDR3 reads CASSLSSQAGVSYEQYF. CDR3 in DNA: TGTGCCAGCAGCTTGAGCAGCCAAGCCGGGGTCTCCTACGAGCAGTACTTC.

This clonotype has just one count. The chain is built from TRBV5-1 and TRBJ2-6; D gene ambiguous. Germline V lookup: CDR1 SGHRS, CDR2 YFSETQ. The V end lost 5 bases, the J end lost 2 bases, and 8 bases lay between the germline ends. The CDR3 runs to 14 residues. CDR3 DNA sequence: TGCGCCAGCAGAATGGGGACTGGGGCCAACGTCCTGACTTTC. It yields the protein CASRMGTGANVLTF. The full variable domain, its missing parts supplied by reference TRBV5-1 and TRBJ2-6, is KAGVTQTPRYLIKTRGQQVTLSCSPISGHRSVSWYQQTPGQGLQFLFEYFSETQRNKGNFPGRFSGRQFSNSRSEMNVSTLELGDSALYLCASRMGTGANVLTFGAGSRLTVL.

The chain employs TRBV2 and TRBJ1-3; TRBD1 might be the D (5 bases). V was pared by 4 bases and J by 0 bases, with 7 bases between. The germline gives CDR1 SNHLY, CDR2 FYNNEI. This CDR3 has 14 amino acids. The CDR3 DNA reads TGTGCCAGCAGTGGACAGCTCTCTGGAAACACCATATATTTT. Protein sequence: CASSGQLSGNTIYF.

This sequence joins TRBV13 and TRBJ2-3; 8 bases align to TRBD2. This CDR3 has 15 residues. Trimming at V came to 3 bases and at J to 0 bases, leaving 2 bases not matched to a gene. In germline, CDR1 is PRHDT, CDR2 FYEKMQ (reference sequence). The DNA for the CDR3 is TGTGCCAGCAGCTTCGGCGGGAGGAGCACAGATACGCAGTATTTT. It is translated as CASSFGGRSTDTQYF.

A single count supports this clonotype. The V and J genes are TRBV20-1 and TRBJ2-7; the D call may be TRBD1 or TRBD2 (5 bases each). CDR3 length equals 13 residues. Trimming removed 0 bases from V and 2 bases from J, with 8 bases in between. Germline CDR1 DFQATT, CDR2 SNEGSKA (reference sequence). The CDR3 nucleotides are TGCAGTGCTAGAGATCTGGGGGCCTACGAGCAGTACTTC. Protein sequence: CSARDLGAYEQYF.

Of note for this clonotype: A clone one base away is much larger, so this may be a read error. The V call is TRBV5-4, the J call TRBJ1-3; a weak D match, TRBD1 (5 bases). Germline loops: CDR1 SGHNT, CDR2 YYREEE (reference sequence). This CDR3 spans 14 amino acids. The CDR3 sequence: CASSLSGAGNTTYF. In DNA, the CDR3 is TGTGCCAGCAGCTTGTCCGGGGCTGGAAACACCACATATTTT.

This clonotype was picked up many times. As DNA, the CDR3 is TGTGCCAGCAGTCGGGGGACATCCGAAGCTTTCTTT. This encodes CASSRGTSEAFF. The chain couples TRBV6-1 to TRBJ1-1; D might be TRBD1 (6 bases). Per the germline V gene, CDR1 is MNHNS and CDR2 is SASEGT. Trimming took off 5 bases at V and 8 bases at J, with 12 bases between the two ends. This CDR3 region has 12 residues.

This clonotype was detected only a few times. The genes are TRBV4-1 and TRBJ1-4; TRBD1 matches at 7 bases. Germline CDR1 reads MGHRA; CDR2 reads YSYEKL. J gave up 5 bases and V 2 bases, and 5 bases lay outside the gene matches. CDR3 length: 15 amino acids. CDR3 in DNA: TGCGCCAGCAGCCAACCGGGACAGATAAATGAAAAACTGTTTTTT. Its translation is CASSQPGQINEKLFF.

The V and J genes are TRBV2 and TRBJ2-5, with 8 bases fitting TRBD2. The V gene's germline CDR1 is SNHLY and CDR2 FYNNEI. Losses at the gene ends were 5 bases for V and 2 bases for J; bases not matched to a gene: 4. The CDR3 totals 14 residues. Written as DNA, the CDR3 is TGTGCCAGCAGTTACTCTAGCGGGCAAGAGACCCAGTACTTC. Protein: CASSYSSGQETQYF.